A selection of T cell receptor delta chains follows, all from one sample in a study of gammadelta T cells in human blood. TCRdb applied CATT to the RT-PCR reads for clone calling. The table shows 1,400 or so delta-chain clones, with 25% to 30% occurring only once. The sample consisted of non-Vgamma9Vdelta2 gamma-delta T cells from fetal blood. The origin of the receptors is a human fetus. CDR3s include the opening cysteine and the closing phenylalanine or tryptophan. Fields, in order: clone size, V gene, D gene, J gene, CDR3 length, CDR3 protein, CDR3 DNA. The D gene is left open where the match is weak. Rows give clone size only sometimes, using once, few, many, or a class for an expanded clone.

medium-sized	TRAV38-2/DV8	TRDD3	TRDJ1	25	CAYRSALLAFLRYWGIRAGTDKLIF	TGTGCTTATAGGAGCGCGCTCCTGGCCTTCCTACGGTACTGGGGGATACGAGCCGGCACCGATAAACTCATCTTT
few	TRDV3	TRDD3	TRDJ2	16	CAFNVLGVSLTAQLFF	TGTGCCTTTAACGTACTGGGGGTTTCTTTGACAGCACAACTCTTCTTT
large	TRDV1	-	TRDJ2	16	CALGELQVFTTAQLFF	TGTGCTCTTGGGGAACTACAAGTATTTACGACAGCACAACTCTTCTTT
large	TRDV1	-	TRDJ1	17	CALGELGPVWHTDKLIF	TGTGCTCTTGGGGAACTAGGTCCGGTCTGGCACACCGATAAACTCATCTTT
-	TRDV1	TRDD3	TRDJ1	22	CALGEPLPPLGDNTRNTDKLIF	TGTGCTCTTGGGGAACCACTTCCCCCACTGGGGGATAATACAAGGAACACCGATAAACTCATCTTT
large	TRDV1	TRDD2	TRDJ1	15	CALGAVFLRGDKLIF	TGTGCTCTTGGGGCCGTCTTCCTACGGGGCGATAAACTCATCTTT
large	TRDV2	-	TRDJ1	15	CACDTGGDYTDKLIF	TGTGCCTGTGACACCGGAGGGGATTACACCGATAAACTCATCTTT
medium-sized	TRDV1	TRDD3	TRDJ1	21	CALGDERPSVRWGTYTDKLIF	TGTGCTCTTGGGGATGAGAGGCCTTCCGTTCGCTGGGGGACCTACACCGATAAACTCATCTTT
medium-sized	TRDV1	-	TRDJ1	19	CALGERAYPYWSYTDKLIF	TGTGCTCTTGGGGAACGAGCCTACCCGTACTGGTCGTACACCGATAAACTCATCTTT
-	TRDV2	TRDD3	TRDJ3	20	CACDFDWGIGFLWDTRQMFF	TGTGCCTGTGACTTCGACTGGGGGATAGGGTTTCTCTGGGACACCCGACAGATGTTTTTC
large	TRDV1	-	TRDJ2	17	CALGELRGGAKRAQLFF	TGTGCTCTTGGGGAACTAAGAGGGGGGGCAAAGAGAGCACAACTCTTCTTT
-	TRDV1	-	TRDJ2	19	CALGEIDIACSWGTAQLFF	TGTGCTCTTGGGGAAATAGACATAGCTTGCTCTTGGGGGACAGCACAACTCTTCTTT
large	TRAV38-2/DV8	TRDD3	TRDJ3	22	CAYRSAARLGILSSWDTRQMFF	TGTGCTTATAGGAGCGCGGCTAGGCTGGGGATACTTAGCTCCTGGGACACCCGACAGATGTTTTTC
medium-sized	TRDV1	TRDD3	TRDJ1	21	CALGELIRFRGWGIPSDKLIF	TGTGCTCTTGGGGAACTAATCCGTTTCAGGGGCTGGGGGATACCGTCGGATAAACTCATCTTT
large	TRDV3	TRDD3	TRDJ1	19	CAFILSYGGIRRLTDKLIF	TGTGCCTTTATATTGTCCTACGGGGGGATACGGAGACTCACCGATAAACTCATCTTT
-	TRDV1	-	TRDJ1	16	CALGEGRCGDTDKLIF	TGTGCTCTTGGGGAAGGTCGATGCGGGGATACCGATAAACTCATCTTT
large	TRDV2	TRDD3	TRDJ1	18	CACDPDGTGDTGTDKLIF	TGTGCCTGTGACCCCGATGGTACTGGGGATACTGGCACCGATAAACTCATCTTT
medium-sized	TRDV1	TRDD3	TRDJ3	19	CALGIGLLGDTWDTRQMFF	TGTGCTCTTGGGATCGGACTACTGGGGGATACCTGGGACACCCGACAGATGTTTTTC
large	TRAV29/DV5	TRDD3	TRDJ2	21	CAASCRLLRLTGGSPTAQLFF	TGTGCAGCAAGCTGTCGACTCCTACGCTTAACTGGGGGTTCCCCGACAGCACAACTCTTCTTT
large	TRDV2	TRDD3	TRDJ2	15	CACDTGDTLTAQLFF	TGTGCCTGTGACACCGGGGATACTTTGACAGCACAACTCTTCTTT
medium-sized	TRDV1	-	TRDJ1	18	CALGERPFPLAMTDKLIF	TGTGCTCTTGGGGAAAGGCCCTTCCCCCTGGCAATGACCGATAAACTCATCTTT
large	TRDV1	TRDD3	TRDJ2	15	CALGDFWGITAQLFF	TGTGCTCTTGGGGATTTCTGGGGGATAACAGCACAACTCTTCTTT
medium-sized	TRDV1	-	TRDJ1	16	CALGEGSPMYTDKLIF	TGTGCTCTTGGGGAAGGGTCCCCCATGTACACCGATAAACTCATCTTT
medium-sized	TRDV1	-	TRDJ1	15	CALGVFTISPDKLIF	TGTGCTCTTGGGGTATTTACGATTTCCCCGGATAAACTCATCTTT
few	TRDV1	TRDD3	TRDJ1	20	CAILGPPAPILGVYTDKLIF	TGTGCTATCCTGGGCCCTCCTGCCCCTATACTGGGGGTTTACACCGATAAACTCATCTTT
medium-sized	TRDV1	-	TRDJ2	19	CALGELGGPLLRQTAQLFF	TGTGCTCTTGGGGAACTGGGGGGGCCCCTTTTGAGGCAGACAGCACAACTCTTCTTT
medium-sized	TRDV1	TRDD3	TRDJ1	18	CALGSKRVGGYGADKLIF	TGTGCTCTTGGATCCAAAAGGGTGGGGGGATACGGGGCCGATAAACTCATCTTT
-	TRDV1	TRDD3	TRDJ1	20	CALGELVLRGDIAIRYKLIF	TGTGCTCTTGGGGAACTAGTGCTACGGGGGGATATCGCGATCCGGTATAAACTCATCTTT